One and the same sample provided the 23 T cell receptor beta chains below, sequenced in a study of blood T cell repertoires in COVID-19. The protocol was immunoSEQ multiplex PCR, while the TCRdb copy is restricted to in-frame clones and leaves out a portion. The table lists roughly 200,000 clones, around four fifths of them singletons, with approximately 9% in the top ten. Sequencing input: peripheral blood. The origin of the receptors is a middle-aged man with active or convalescent COVID-19.

The rearrangement links TRBV14 to TRBJ2-5; a weak D match, TRBD2 (7 bases). Germline CDR1 and CDR2: SGHDN and FVKESK. The CDR3 extends over 16 amino acids. Trimming shortened V by 1 base and J by 2 bases, and 14 bases separated the two germline ends. The CDR3 is CASSQARGLGQETQYF. For the CDR3, the DNA is TGTGCCAGCAGCCAAGCGCGGGGGCTGGGGCAAGAGACCCAGTACTTC. Supplemented by reference TRBV14 and TRBJ2-5, the full variable domain reads EAGVTQFPSHSVIEKGQTVTLRCDPISGHDNLYWYRRVMGKEIKFLLHFVKESKQDESGMPNNRFLAERTGGTYSTLKVQPAELEDSGVYFCASSQARGLGQETQYFGPGTRLLVL.

The chain has TRBV19 and TRBJ1-1; 11 bases agree with TRBD1. CDR1 and CDR2 (germline): LNHDA, SQIVND (reference sequence). The CDR3 length is 15 residues. Trimming cost V 8 bases and J 0 bases; bases outside gene matches: 5. This CDR3 is CASQDRGLVNTEAFF. CDR3 in DNA: TGTGCCAGTCAGGACAGGGGGCTGGTGAACACTGAAGCTTTCTTT.

The chain combines TRBV9 with TRBJ2-3, with a weak D call TRBD2 (7 bases). CDR3 length: 16 residues. Germline CDR1 SGDLS, CDR2 YYNGEE. Deletions cut 0 bases from V and 4 bases from J, with 15 bases between. Here the CDR3 reads CASSVDARGASDTQYF. In DNA form, the CDR3 reads TGTGCCAGCAGCGTAGATGCTCGGGGGGCCTCAGATACGCAGTATTTT.

Only a few counts were recorded for this clone. The J gene is TRBJ2-4, the V gene TRBV5-1; D is possibly TRBD1 (6 bases). Trimming removed 0 bases from V and 2 bases from J, with 15 bases in between. The germline CDR1 and CDR2 sequences are SGHRS and YFSETQ. This CDR3 contains 17 residues. The CDR3 reads CASSLAYTGSPKNIQYF. In nucleotides, the CDR3 is TGCGCCAGCAGCTTGGCCTATACAGGGAGTCCCAAAAACATTCAGTACTTC.

The rearrangement uses TRBV6-1 and TRBJ1-4; no clear D gene. The length of the CDR3 is 15 residues. Looked up from germline, CDR1 is MNHNS and CDR2 is SASEGT. V lost 2 bases to trimming and J lost 4 bases, with 11 bases between them. The CDR3 DNA follows: TGTGCCAGCAGTGAAATGGCAGGTATTAATGAAAAACTGTTTTTT. Protein: CASSEMAGINEKLFF.

The chain is built from TRBV29-1 and TRBJ2-7, with D unclear. The CDR3 has 15 residues. The V gene's germline CDR1 is SQVTM and CDR2 ANQGSEA. V lost 4 bases to trimming and J lost 9 bases, with 25 bases between them. The CDR3 is CSVGNSVNGPGGQYF. For the CDR3, the DNA is TGCAGCGTTGGAAACTCGGTAAATGGCCCCGGCGGGCAGTACTTC.

The chain carries TRBV6-5 and TRBJ1-4; D gene unclear. Germline loops: CDR1 MNHEY, CDR2 SVGAGI. The CDR3 is 15 residues long. V was cut by 6 bases and J by 0 bases, with 11 bases left in between. CDR3 nucleotides: TGTGCCAGCAGCCGTCGCGGAGCAACTAATGAAAAACTGTTTTTT. It translates to CASSRRGATNEKLFF.

The CDR3 DNA reads TGTGCCAGCAGCTTAGTCGTCGGGAGCGATACGCAGTATTTT. Its translation: CASSLVVGSDTQYF. The V and J genes are TRBV7-8 and TRBJ2-3, with D perhaps matching TRBD2 (6 bases). With 1 base removed from V and 6 bases from J, the gap between germline ends came to 11 bases. From germline, CDR1 is SGHVS and CDR2 FQNEAQ. The CDR3 loop spans 14 amino acids.

The gene calls are TRBV18 and TRBJ2-7; D not certain. V shed 6 bases and J shed 0 bases, with 6 bases lying between them. CDR1 and CDR2 from the germline V gene are KGHSH and LQKENI. The CDR3 spans 12 residues. The CDR3 DNA is TGTGCCAGCTCCCCCAGCTCCTACGAGCAGTACTTC. Amino acid sequence: CASSPSSYEQYF.

The rearrangement links TRBV5-1 to TRBJ2-1; 16 nucleotides line up with TRBD2. The V segment lost 7 bases and the J segment 5 bases; nucleotides outside the gene matches: 15. CDR1 is SGHRS, CDR2 YFSETQ, per germline. The length of the CDR3 is 19 residues. The DNA of the CDR3 is TGCGCCAGCCCTTGGGGGGGACTAGCGGGAGGGTTACGCGACAATGAGCAGTTCTTC. Its protein product is CASPWGGLAGGLRDNEQFF.

This chain links TRBV25-1 with TRBJ2-3, with 9 bases identical to TRBD1. The length of the CDR3 is 15 residues. The ends lost 6 bases at V and 5 bases at J; junction bases unmatched: 9. Germline V gene lookup returns CDR1 MGHDK and CDR2 SYGVNS. CDR3 in amino acids: CASRMTGGIGDTQYF. The CDR3 DNA follows: TGTGCCAGCAGAATGACAGGGGGTATTGGAGATACGCAGTATTTT.

The genes are TRBV4-2 and TRBJ1-1, with D tentatively TRBD1 (5 bases). Trimming stripped 1 base from V and 3 bases from J, with 15 bases between. Germline values: CDR1 LGHNA, CDR2 YNFKEQ. The CDR3 spans 16 residues. The CDR3 region is CASSQGPRRDDTEAFF. The CDR3, as DNA: TGTGCCAGCAGCCAAGGCCCCCGCAGGGATGACACTGAAGCTTTCTTT.

This clone turned up a few times. The chain links TRBV21-1 to TRBJ2-3; the D call TRBD2 from the table was never checked on the DNA. TRBV21-1 constitutes a pseudogene. This CDR3 comprises 16 residues. In DNA form, the CDR3 reads TGTGCCAGCAGCAGACCCTCGCGGAGGCCCACAGATACGCAGTATTTT. It specifies CASSRPSRRPTDTQYF.

This clone was detected only once. J is TRBJ2-1 and V is TRBV7-2, with a weak D call TRBD1 (6 bases). V was shortened by 5 bases and J by 3 bases, with 17 bases between the two germline ends. Germline CDR1 reads SGHTA; CDR2 reads FQGNSA. The CDR3 loop spans 16 amino acids. This CDR3 reads CASSQGWGLLYNEQFF. In DNA, the CDR3 is TGTGCCAGCAGCCAAGGGTGGGGGCTCCTCTACAATGAGCAGTTCTTC.

The V call is TRBV5-1, the J call TRBJ2-4, with D tentatively TRBD1 (5 bases). Trimming cost V 3 bases and J 8 bases, with 15 bases left between them. Germline V lookup: CDR1 SGHRS, CDR2 YFSETQ. CDR3 length equals 14 residues. CDR3 region: CASSSDSPKDIQYF. The CDR3 DNA sequence: TGCGCCAGCAGCTCTGACAGCCCTAAAGACATTCAGTACTTC. The full variable domain, rest sourced from reference TRBV5-1 and TRBJ2-4, is KAGVTQTPRYLIKTRGQQVTLSCSPISGHRSVSWYQQTPGQGLQFLFEYFSETQRNKGNFPGRFSGRQFSNSRSEMNVSTLELGDSALYLCASSSDSPKDIQYFGAGTRLSVL.

V and J are TRBV4-1 and TRBJ1-2; 10 nucleotides agree with TRBD1. Germline-derived CDR1 and CDR2 are MGHRA and YSYEKL. With 1 base clipped from V and 7 bases from J, the junction kept 6 bases outside the gene matches. CDR3 length: 15 residues. The CDR3 here is CASSQAGTGETGYTF. The CDR3 DNA reads TGCGCCAGCAGCCAAGCCGGGACAGGGGAGACTGGCTACACCTTC.

The chain uses TRBV18 and TRBJ2-1; 10 bases align to TRBD2. V lost 3 bases, J lost 5 bases, and 13 bases stayed unmatched. Germline assignment: CDR1 KGHSH and CDR2 LQKENI. This CDR3 has 18 residues. In nucleotides, the CDR3 is TGTGCCAGCTCACCGGGGGGACTAGCGAAAAGCAGGGACAATGAGCAGTTCTTC. This gives the protein CASSPGGLAKSRDNEQFF.

V is TRBV9 and J is TRBJ2-5; 11 bases map to TRBD2. The germline CDR1 and CDR2 sequences are SGDLS and YYNGEE. The CDR3 totals 16 residues. Trimming removed 0 bases from V and 0 bases from J; junction bases left unmatched: 1. The CDR3 region has the DNA TGTGCCAGCAGCGTAGCTAGCGGGGGGTACCAAGAGACCCAGTACTTC. This encodes CASSVASGGYQETQYF. The whole variable domain, remainder taken from reference TRBV9 and TRBJ2-5, is DSGVTQTPKHLITATGQRVTLRCSPRSGDLSVYWYQQSLDQGLQFLIQYYNGEERAKGNILERFSAQQFPDLHSELNLSSLELGDSALYFCASSVASGGYQETQYFGPGTRLLVL.

The gene calls are TRBV11-2 and TRBJ2-5; 16 bases map to TRBD2. Germline V gene lookup returns CDR1 SGHAT and CDR2 FQNNGV. Trimming cost V 5 bases and J 5 bases; bases outside gene matches: 11. The CDR3 length is 18 residues. CDR3: CASSPGTSGGDLWETQYF. In nucleotides, the CDR3 is TGTGCCAGCAGCCCCGGGACTAGCGGGGGGGACCTCTGGGAGACCCAGTACTTC.

V gene TRBV7-4 combines with J gene TRBJ2-7, with D possibly TRBD1 on 6 matching bases. The length of the CDR3 is 18 residues. CDR1 is SGHVT, CDR2 SQSDAQ, per germline. The V end lost 1 base, the J end lost 3 bases, and 22 bases lay between the germline ends. For the CDR3, the DNA is TGTGCCAGCAGCTTAGTCCCCCGGACAGTCACGGCCCGCTACGAGCAGTACTTC. As protein: CASSLVPRTVTARYEQYF.

V is TRBV10-3 and J is TRBJ1-1; possible D gene TRBD1, 5 bases. The ends were cut back, 10 bases at V and 1 base at J, with 16 bases in the middle. CDR1 is ENHRY and CDR2 is SYGVKD in the germline V gene. The CDR3 covers 14 residues. The CDR3: CATLSQVGNTEAFF. The CDR3 DNA follows: TGTGCCACTTTATCACAGGTGGGGAACACTGAAGCTTTCTTT.

This clone has only one observation. A read error is likely here: a far larger clone is one base away. At the DNA level, this CDR3 is encoded by other sequences in the same sample as well. This chain uses TRBV7-9 with TRBJ2-1; D may be TRBD1 (6 bases). Trimming left V 5 bases short and J 6 bases short, with 14 bases between. CDR3 length equals 14 residues. Germline CDR1 reads SEHNR; CDR2 reads FQNEAQ (reference sequence). The CDR3 DNA reads as TGTGCCAGCAGCCGAGGGGGTGAAATCAATGAGCAGTTCTTC. Translation: CASSRGGEINEQFF.

The V gene is TRBV4-3, the J gene TRBJ2-3; D is perhaps TRBD2 (6 bases). The CDR3 spans 14 residues. Per the germline V gene, CDR1 is LGHNA and CDR2 is YSLEER. Trimming shortened V by 3 bases and J by 5 bases, and 12 bases separated the two germline ends. Here the CDR3 DNA reads TGCGCCAGCAGCCAGGGGGTGGGGGGAGATACGCAGTATTTT. Its protein is CASSQGVGGDTQYF.